These 6 T cell receptor beta chains originate from one sample sequenced in a study of blood T cell repertoires in COVID-19. Only in-frame clones appear in the TCRdb table, and some are missing; sequencing was by immunoSEQ multiplex PCR. Of 45,000 to 65,000 clones in the sample, 78% are singletons; the top ten hold around 25%. Source material: peripheral blood. These receptors were obtained from a human donor in a cohort sampled during active COVID-19.

The genes are TRBV3-1 (or the pseudogene TRBV3-2) and TRBJ2-7; D is possibly TRBD2 (6 bases). Germline CDR1 and CDR2: LGHDT and YNNKEL (reference sequence). The V end was cut by 2 bases, the J end by 5 bases, with 10 bases between. The CDR3 runs 13 residues. The CDR3 protein is CASSQQGGHEQYF. In DNA, the CDR3 is TGTGCCAGCAGCCAACAGGGAGGCCACGAGCAGTACTTC.

The rearrangement uses TRBV29-1 and TRBJ1-1; 8 bases agree with TRBD1. CDR3 length: 14 amino acids. The trim removed 7 bases at V and 4 bases at J, leaving 11 bases unmatched. Per the germline V gene, CDR1 is SQVTM and CDR2 is ANQGSEA. The CDR3 loop is CSARTGQKTTEAFF. The DNA for the CDR3 is TGCAGCGCTCGGACAGGGCAGAAGACCACTGAAGCTTTCTTT.

V is TRBV6-5 and J is TRBJ2-7; TRBD1 agrees at 8 bases. The germline gives CDR1 MNHEY, CDR2 SVGAGI. This CDR3 region has 15 residues. The V gene end was trimmed by 4 bases and the J gene end by 0 bases; junction bases not matched to a gene: 5. The CDR3 DNA reads as TGTGCCAGCAGTTCCGACAGGGGTGCCTCCTACGAGCAGTACTTC. It is translated as CASSSDRGASYEQYF.

The J gene is TRBJ2-7, the V gene TRBV11-2; D is uncertain. This CDR3 contains 11 residues. V shed 5 bases and J shed 4 bases, with 6 bases lying between them. Germline values: CDR1 SGHAT, CDR2 FQNNGV. CDR3 DNA: TGTGCCAGCAGCATCTCTTACGAGCAGTACTTC. This gives the protein CASSISYEQYF.

The rearrangement links TRBV9 to TRBJ2-1, with unresolved D. The V end was cut by 0 bases, the J end by 4 bases, with 8 bases between. Germline CDR1 SGDLS, CDR2 YYNGEE. The CDR3 consists of 14 residues. CDR3 bases: TGTGCCAGCAGCGTAGATGACACTTACAATGAGCAGTTCTTC. Its translation is CASSVDDTYNEQFF.

CDR3 nucleotide sequence: TGTGCCAGCAGCCCTCTAGGGGTGGGCGAGCAGTACTTC. It yields the protein CASSPLGVGEQYF. The chain combines TRBV7-9 with TRBJ2-7, with D possibly TRBD1 on 5 matching bases. This CDR3 has 13 residues. Trimming left V 5 bases short and J 6 bases short, with 14 bases between. Germline CDR1 SEHNR, CDR2 FQNEAQ (reference sequence).